This TCR beta chain was identified in a study of molecular identifiers for immune sequencing clone quantification. This clonotype was observed a handful of times. V was pared by 5 bases and J by 0 bases, with 8 bases of the junction left unmatched. This CDR3 has 16 residues. Per germline, CDR1 SGHVS and CDR2 FNYEAQ. TCRdb reanalysed the PCR reads using MiXCR and keeps one entry per CDR3 protein. Of about 640,000 distinct CDR3 sequences in the sample, 15% to 20% are singletons; the top ten hold around 0.86%. The rearrangement links TRBV7-6 to TRBJ1-1; 8 bases match TRBD1. This receptor was identified in a human donor in good health. Some libraries in this study had Jurkat cell RNA spiked in. The specimen sequenced was naive CD8+ T cells from blood, with Jurkat cell RNA spiked in. Described subset: FACS-sorted CD8+CD4-CCR7+CD45RA+ naive T cells. The CDR3 sequence: CASSPLGTGLNTEAFF. CDR3 coding DNA: TGTGCCAGCAGCCCCCTGGGGACAGGATTGAACACTGAAGCTTTCTTT.